Below, 31 T cell receptor beta chains from the same sample are listed, as sequenced in a study of T cells in Graves' hyperthyroidism and ophthalmopathy (dated by TCRdb to about 2019). The library was produced with multiplex PCR. TCRdb names Illumina HiSeq 2000 as the instrument used. TCR beta CDR3 regions were amplified from RNA transcripts. The TCR CDR3 was subjected to a first round of RT-PCR using the HTBI primer set and the Qiagen OneStep RT-PCR kit. TCRdb ran its own pipeline on the public reads, namely fastp trimming at Q25 and MiXCR clone calling, and kept in-frame beta chains. Rows are unified per CDR3 protein, each entry keeping the most common DNA and genes. This sample lists roughly 93,000 distinct CDR3 sequences; roughly 39% were detected once. The ten biggest clones cover 10% of the sample. Sample: peripheral blood or thyroid tissue (not recorded which). These receptors were taken from a woman aged 30 to 39 with Graves' hyperthyroidism.

This clonotype was seen repeatedly, ten times or more. The chain recombines TRBV6-6 with TRBJ1-5, with a weak D call TRBD1 (6 bases). Trimming stripped 5 bases from V and 2 bases from J, with 16 bases between. The length of the CDR3 is 16 residues. CDR1 and CDR2 (germline): MNHNY, SVGAGI (reference sequence). The CDR3 bases are TGTGCCAGCAGTGTCCCCGGGGGCGCGGGCAATCAGCCCCAGCATTTT. Translating gives CASSVPGGAGNQPQHF.

This clonotype was seen repeatedly, ten times or more. The V gene is TRBV7-8, the J gene TRBJ2-2; no definite D call. Germline V gene sequence: CDR1 SGHVS, CDR2 FQNEAQ. There are 14 residues in the CDR3. The V gene lost 5 bases and the J gene lost 7 bases, with 14 bases spanning the gap. CDR3 nucleotides: TGTGCCAGCAGCGCCGTAATTCGTAACGGGGAGCTGTTTTTT. It specifies CASSAVIRNGELFF.

The chain uses TRBV7-9 and TRBJ1-2, with TRBD1 matching 8 bases. This CDR3 region has 14 residues. Germline V gene lookup returns CDR1 SEHNR and CDR2 FQNEAQ (reference sequence). After removal of 7 bases from V and 2 bases from J, the junction contained 6 bases not matched to a gene. In DNA, the CDR3 is TGTGCCAGCACCGGGACAGGTCAGAACTATGGCTACACCTTC. Its translation: CASTGTGQNYGYTF.

This clonotype came up many times. The chain links TRBV20-1 to TRBJ1-5; TRBD1 might be the D (5 bases). The germline V gene has CDR1 DFQATT and CDR2 SNEGSKA (reference sequence). CDR3 size: 17 residues. The V end was cut by 1 base, the J end by 1 base, with 17 bases between. The CDR3 is CSARVWMRGFSNQPQHF. The CDR3 region has the DNA TGCAGTGCTAGAGTTTGGATGAGGGGTTTCAGCAATCAGCCCCAGCATTTT.

This clonotype was observed at least ten times. A read error may account for a junction end that differs from germline. The chain employs TRBV20-1 and TRBJ2-2, with D possibly TRBD2 on 6 matching bases. The CDR3 contains 14 residues. Germline V gene lookup returns CDR1 DFQATT and CDR2 SNEGSKA (reference sequence). This CDR3 is CSAKEGSAGGELVF. Written as DNA, the CDR3 is TGCAGTGCTAAAGAAGGCAGCGCCGGCGGGGAGCTGGTTTTT.

This clonotype was picked up many times. V and J are TRBV20-1 and TRBJ2-5; 13 bases fit TRBD2. Germline V gene sequence: CDR1 DFQATT, CDR2 SNEGSKA (reference sequence). Trimming cost V 0 bases and J 4 bases; bases outside gene matches: 14. The CDR3 has 19 residues. The CDR3 nucleotides read TGCAGTGCTAGAGATCAAGTAGGGGGGACTAGCGGGATGCCAGAGACCCAGTACTTC. Translation gives CSARDQVGGTSGMPETQYF.

This clonotype has at least ten counts. The chain is built from TRBV20-1 and TRBJ1-2; 9 positions match TRBD1. Germline CDR1 reads DFQATT; CDR2 reads SNEGSKA (reference sequence). The CDR3 is made up of 14 amino acids. The V segment lost 3 bases and the J segment 7 bases; nucleotides outside the gene matches: 9. The CDR3 nucleotides read TGCAGTGCTAGGGAGCCACAGGGGGCGGGTGGCTACACCTTC. Its translation: CSAREPQGAGGYTF.

This clonotype was observed at least ten times. The chain is built from TRBV20-1 and TRBJ1-4, with D tentatively TRBD1 (5 bases). The CDR3 runs to 15 residues. Germline-derived CDR1 and CDR2 are DFQATT and SNEGSKA (reference sequence). Trimming took 3 bases from V and 8 from J, leaving 19 bases between them. CDR3: CSASSPRGGGEKLFF. The DNA for the CDR3 is TGCAGTGCTAGTTCCCCCCGGGGGGGAGGAGAAAAACTGTTTTTT.

In this sample, this clonotype turned up many times. V usage is TRBV27 and J usage is TRBJ1-2; 10 bases map to TRBD1. CDR1 and CDR2 from the germline V gene are MNHEY and SMNVEV (reference sequence). Losses at the gene ends were 8 bases for V and 7 bases for J; bases not matched to a gene: 7. The CDR3 has 13 residues. The CDR3 DNA sequence: TGTGCCAGCGGATTGACAGGGGGCACTGGCTACACCTTC. As protein: CASGLTGGTGYTF.

The chain couples TRBV25-1 to TRBJ1-1; the D gene is possibly TRBD1 (6 bases). The CDR3 runs 14 residues. The V end was cut by 4 bases, the J end by 7 bases, with 16 bases between. Germline V gene sequence: CDR1 MGHDK, CDR2 SYGVNS. The DNA of the CDR3 is TGTGCCAGCAGTGCTAGACCGGGACAAAGTGAAGCTTTCTTT. Amino acid sequence: CASSARPGQSEAFF.

The sample holds many counts of this clonotype. The chain recombines TRBV6-5 with TRBJ1-1, with unresolved D. The V end was cut by 7 bases, the J end by 4 bases, with 28 bases between. This CDR3 contains 18 residues. Per the germline V gene, CDR1 is MNHEY and CDR2 is SVGAGI. CDR3 in amino acids: CASNSKMANGVIRTEAFF. The DNA for the CDR3 is TGTGCCAGCAATTCAAAAATGGCCAATGGGGTGATACGCACTGAAGCTTTCTTT.

This clonotype is medium-sized in the sample. The genes are TRBV7-9 and TRBJ2-2; D ambiguous. V shed 4 bases and J shed 7 bases, with 16 bases lying between them. Germline CDR1 SEHNR, CDR2 FQNEAQ (reference sequence). The CDR3 is made up of 15 amino acids. CDR3 coding DNA: TGTGCCAGCAGCTCTACCCTAGTCGGTCGCGGGGAGCTGTTTTTT. Protein sequence: CASSSTLVGRGELFF.

This clonotype is a singleton in its sample. The CDR3 does not close with the conserved phenylalanine or tryptophan, likely indicating a read error. It is unclear where the CDR3 begins or ends on the DNA, so no DNA is shown, and the CDR3 is as TCRdb lists it. This chain uses TRBV7-9 with TRBJ2-6; the DNA was not used to check the table's D call, TRBD1. Germline CDR1 is SEHNR and CDR2 is FQNEAQ (reference sequence). The CDR3 has 18 residues if both end residues are counted. CDR3 region: CASSSPSGGSSGANVLVL.

This clonotype was seen at least ten times. The rearrangement joins TRBV27 to TRBJ2-6; D remains ambiguous. Deletions cut 5 bases from V and 4 bases from J, with 12 bases between. CDR3 length: 15 amino acids. Germline CDR1 reads MNHEY; CDR2 reads SMNVEV (reference sequence). As DNA, the CDR3 is TGTGCCAGCAGTCGAAAGGTCGCAGGGGCCAACGTCCTGACTTTC. This translates into CASSRKVAGANVLTF. The whole variable domain, remainder taken from reference TRBV27 and TRBJ2-6, is EAQVTQNPRYLITVTGKKLTVTCSQNMNHEYMSWYRQDPGLGLRQIYYSMNVEVTDKGDVPEGYKVSRKEKRNFPLILESPSPNQTSLYFCASSRKVAGANVLTFGAGSRLTVL.

This clonotype was seen repeatedly, ten times or more. V usage is TRBV2 and J usage is TRBJ2-2, with D perhaps matching TRBD1 (5 bases). CDR1 is SNHLY, CDR2 FYNNEI, per germline. The CDR3 is 16 residues long. The V end was cut by 7 bases, the J end by 2 bases, with 17 bases between. The CDR3 region is CASNFWAGKNTGELFF. In DNA form, the CDR3 reads TGTGCCAGCAACTTTTGGGCAGGGAAAAACACCGGGGAGCTGTTTTTT.

A remark on this clonotype: The junction departs from germline at one end; a sequencing error may be responsible. The chain employs TRBV7-6 and TRBJ1-5; D is unclear. This CDR3 contains 14 residues. Germline assignment: CDR1 SGHVS and CDR2 FNYEAQ. The CDR3 region is CTSSLLGGNQPQHF. In nucleotides, the CDR3 is TGTACCAGCAGCTTACTCGGTGGCAATCAGCCCCAGCATTTT.

This rearrangement joins TRBV7-9 to TRBJ2-2, with 7 positions matching TRBD1. The CDR3 is 17 amino acids. V lost 5 bases, J lost 1 base, and 10 bases stayed unmatched. Germline assignment: CDR1 SEHNR and CDR2 FQNEAQ (reference sequence). The CDR3 DNA is TGTGCCAGCAGCCCCCCCCGGGGACAGCGGAACACCGGGGAGCTGTTTTTT. Its protein product is CASSPPRGQRNTGELFF.

This clonotype was recorded at least ten times. The DNA for the CDR3 is TGCGCCAGCAGCTTGCAGGGGATGGACACTGAAGCTTTCTTT. This sequence encodes CASSLQGMDTEAFF. V usage is TRBV5-1 and J usage is TRBJ1-1, with a tentative D call TRBD1 (6 bases). The CDR3 runs 14 residues. V was trimmed by 1 base and J by 3 bases, leaving 10 bases between them. The germline V gene has CDR1 SGHRS and CDR2 YFSETQ.

This clonotype was found once. This chain links TRBV15 with TRBJ2-3, with a weak D call TRBD1 (7 bases). Per germline, CDR1 LNHNV and CDR2 YYDKDF (reference sequence). The V end lost 2 bases, the J end lost 4 bases, and 13 bases lay between the germline ends. CDR3 length: 15 amino acids. In nucleotides, the CDR3 is TGTGCCACCAGCAGATCCACAGGGGAGGCAGATACGCAGTATTTT. The encoded protein is CATSRSTGEADTQYF.

With regard to this clonotype: One end of the junction varies from germline; a read error may be responsible. The chain links TRBV10-2 to TRBJ2-7, with 8 positions matching TRBD2. This CDR3 region has 14 residues. Germline CDR1 is WSHSY and CDR2 is SAAADI. CDR3 sequence (DNA): TGCGCCAGCAGTAGGAGCGGGGGAATCCACGGGCAGCACTTC. Protein: CASSRSGGIHGQHF.

The chain combines TRBV2 with TRBJ1-2; 8 bases are shared with TRBD1. V was pared by 11 bases and J by 3 bases, with 11 bases of the junction left unmatched. This CDR3 is 14 amino acids long. Germline CDR1 and CDR2: SNHLY and FYNNEI. The CDR3 protein is CAGQGQARDYGYTF. The CDR3 DNA follows: TGTGCCGGGCAGGGACAGGCAAGAGACTATGGCTACACCTTC.

The chain combines TRBV5-1 with TRBJ1-6; 8 positions match TRBD1. The V gene's germline CDR1 is SGHRS and CDR2 YFSETQ. J gave up 11 bases and V 4 bases, and 11 bases lay outside the gene matches. The length of the CDR3 is 15 residues. The CDR3 DNA reads as TGCGCCAGCAGCGTGGCAGGGGGCCTAGGGCCACCCCTCCACTTT. This codes for CASSVAGGLGPPLHF.

This clonotype was seen repeatedly, ten times or more. The chain links TRBV6-1 to TRBJ1-1, with D uncertain. Germline values: CDR1 MNHNS, CDR2 SASEGT. Trimming cost V 1 base and J 10 bases, with 7 bases left between them. The CDR3 is made up of 11 amino acids. CDR3 loop: CASSEEVAAFF. The DNA of the CDR3 is TGTGCCAGCAGTGAAGAGGTGGCAGCTTTCTTT.

This clonotype was counted at least ten times. The chain employs TRBV5-1 and TRBJ1-1, with D uncertain. The CDR3 has 11 residues. V gave up 0 bases and J gave up 8 bases, with 5 bases separating them. Germline-derived CDR1 and CDR2 are SGHRS and YFSETQ. CDR3: CASSLAKEAFF. The CDR3 DNA is TGCGCCAGCAGCTTGGCTAAGGAAGCTTTCTTT.

For this clonotype: The conserved closing phenylalanine or tryptophan is absent in this CDR3, likely reflecting a read error. It is unclear where the CDR3 begins or ends on the DNA, so no DNA is shown, and the CDR3 is as TCRdb lists it. The chain couples TRBV6-5 to TRBJ1-2; TRBD1, the table's D call, was not compared with the DNA. The CDR3 is 10 amino acids in total, end residues counted. CDR1 is MNHEY, CDR2 SVGAGI, per germline. CDR3 sequence: CASTGTGSTY.

The J gene is TRBJ1-6, the V gene TRBV5-1; 9 bases match TRBD1. J gave up 9 bases and V 4 bases, and 11 bases lay outside the gene matches. The CDR3 is 16 amino acids. Germline values: CDR1 SGHRS, CDR2 YFSETQ. CDR3 protein: CASSLIGQGTGSPLHF. The CDR3 DNA follows: TGCGCCAGCAGCCTAATCGGACAGGGGACAGGTTCACCCCTCCACTTT. Filled out from reference TRBV5-1 and TRBJ1-6, the complete variable domain reads KAGVTQTPRYLIKTRGQQVTLSCSPISGHRSVSWYQQTPGQGLQFLFEYFSETQRNKGNFPGRFSGRQFSNSRSEMNVSTLELGDSALYLCASSLIGQGTGSPLHFGNGTRLTVT.

The chain carries TRBV3-1 and TRBJ2-7, with D perhaps TRBD1 (5 bases). V was shortened by 0 bases and J by 3 bases, with 15 bases between the two germline ends. This CDR3 has 16 residues. From germline, CDR1 is LGHDT and CDR2 YNNKEL (reference sequence). The CDR3 DNA reads as TGTGCCAGCAGCCAAGATGAATCTGACAGATACTACGAGCAGTACTTC. Translating gives CASSQDESDRYYEQYF.

This clonotype was seen at least ten times. The chain is built from TRBV20-1 and TRBJ1-4; 8 nucleotides agree with TRBD1. Germline CDR1 reads DFQATT; CDR2 reads SNEGSKA (reference sequence). There are 14 residues in the CDR3. The ends lost 4 bases at V and 7 bases at J; junction bases unmatched: 8. CDR3 amino acids: CSATPTGDGEKLFF. The DNA for the CDR3 is TGCAGTGCTACTCCGACAGGGGATGGTGAAAAACTGTTTTTT.

In this sample, this clonotype turned up many times. The chain is built from TRBV28 and TRBJ2-7; D uncertain. Germline V lookup: CDR1 MDHEN, CDR2 SYDVKM. The CDR3 covers 15 residues. V was shortened by 2 bases and J by 5 bases, with 16 bases between the two germline ends. This CDR3 reads CASSLEDALEDEQYF. CDR3 bases: TGTGCCAGCAGTTTAGAGGACGCCCTTGAGGACGAGCAGTACTTC. Supplemented by reference TRBV28 and TRBJ2-7, the full variable domain reads DVKVTQSSRYLVKRTGEKVFLECVQDMDHENMFWYRQDPGLGLRLIYFSYDVKMKEKGDIPEGYSVSREKKERFSLILESASTNQTSMYLCASSLEDALEDEQYFGPGTRLTVT.

The chain employs TRBV7-3 and TRBJ2-5; 13 bases line up with TRBD2. Looked up from germline, CDR1 is SGHTA and CDR2 is FQGTGA. The CDR3 length is 16 residues. The V and J ends lost 5 bases and 3 bases, in that order; junction bases with no gene match: 6. The CDR3 DNA sequence: TGTGCCAGCAGCCCGACCGGGACTAGCGGGGAAGAGACCCAGTACTTC. Protein: CASSPTGTSGEETQYF.

On this clonotype: At one end, the junction sequence differs from germline, possibly due to a read error. This chain uses TRBV20-1 with TRBJ1-2, with 7 bases that match TRBD1. Looked up from germline, CDR1 is DFQATT and CDR2 is SNEGSKA (reference sequence). The CDR3 totals 14 residues. CDR3 residues: CSARDRGGINGCTF. The DNA for the CDR3 is TGCAGTGCCAGAGATCGAGGGGGCATTAATGGCTGCACCTTC.